Presented here are 14 T cell receptor beta chains from one specimen sequenced in a study of memory CD4+ T cells and cytomegalovirus serostatus. Method: immunoSEQ multiplex PCR; TCRdb's copy keeps in-frame clones and lacks some. This table has 50,000 to 75,000 clones, 82% appearing once. The sort gate was single viable CD3+CD4+CD8-CD45RO+ cells for memory CD4+ T cells. Material for sequencing was memory CD4+ T cells from blood. The receptor set was obtained from an adult in good health and CMV-seronegative.

The chain couples TRBV7-6 to TRBJ1-5; TRBD1 agrees at 8 bases. V gave up 4 bases and J gave up 3 bases; unmatched junction bases: 8. The CDR3 has 16 amino acids. Per germline, CDR1 SGHVS and CDR2 FNYEAQ. The CDR3 region has the DNA TGTGCCAGCAGCTCAGAGGCAGGGGGCTTCAATCAGCCCCAGCATTTT. Its protein is CASSSEAGGFNQPQHF.

The chain is built from TRBV7-8 and TRBJ1-5; 7 positions agree with TRBD1. The germline CDR1 and CDR2 sequences are SGHVS and FQNEAQ. Trimming cost V 3 bases and J 0 bases; bases outside gene matches: 5. The CDR3 sequence is 16 residues long. The CDR3 DNA reads as TGTGCCAGCAGCTTTCTGGACAGGACTAGCAATCAGCCCCAGCATTTT. Residues: CASSFLDRTSNQPQHF.

The chain recombines TRBV14 with TRBJ1-6; D gene uncertain. Germline-derived CDR1 and CDR2 are SGHDN and FVKESK. V lost 3 bases to trimming and J lost 6 bases, with 15 bases between them. CDR3 length: 16 amino acids. DNA of the CDR3: TGTGCCAGCAGCCACCACCCGAGGGATTTTAATTCACCCCTCCACTTT. As protein: CASSHHPRDFNSPLHF.

The chain links TRBV30 to TRBJ2-1; 9 nucleotides match TRBD2. V was clipped by 4 bases and J by 4 bases; unmatched bases: 2. The CDR3 extends over 13 amino acids. Germline-derived CDR1 and CDR2 are GTSNPN and SVGIG (reference sequence). CDR3 loop: CAWTSGEYNEQFF. CDR3 nucleotides: TGTGCCTGGACTAGCGGGGAGTACAATGAGCAGTTCTTC.

V gene TRBV30 combines with J gene TRBJ1-2; D remains ambiguous. Germline assignment: CDR1 GTSNPN and CDR2 SVGIG (reference sequence). This CDR3 region has 11 residues. With 5 bases removed from V and 4 bases from J, the gap between germline ends came to 8 bases. The chain's CDR3 is CAWGIGYGYTF. Here the CDR3 DNA reads TGTGCCTGGGGAATCGGCTATGGCTACACCTTC.

This clone was found a few times. The CDR3 DNA is TGTGCCAGCAGTTACGCCAGTGGGGGTGGGGGTGGCTACACCTTC. Translating it yields CASSYASGGGGGYTF. This rearrangement joins TRBV6-6 to TRBJ1-2; tentative D call: TRBD1 (5 bases). CDR1 is MNHNY and CDR2 is SVGAGI in the germline V gene (reference sequence). Between the trimmed V and J ends, which lost 2 bases and 7 bases, there was a span of 17 bases. The CDR3 runs to 15 residues.

This chain connects TRBV14 to TRBJ2-5; the D is unclear. The CDR3 contains 17 residues. Germline assignment: CDR1 SGHDN and CDR2 FVKESK. Trimming pared 4 bases from V and 4 bases from J, leaving 22 bases between. The CDR3 reads CASSPPRAQSGRETQYF. The CDR3 bases are TGTGCCAGCAGCCCCCCCCGAGCGCAGTCTGGTCGAGAGACCCAGTACTTC.

This chain links TRBV6-5 with TRBJ1-5; D is unresolved. Trimming shortened V by 6 bases and J by 7 bases, and 16 bases separated the two germline ends. Germline values: CDR1 MNHEY, CDR2 SVGAGI. This CDR3 comprises 14 residues. CDR3 in amino acids: CASRPPGPGQPQHF. Written as DNA, the CDR3 is TGTGCCAGCAGACCCCCGGGTCCGGGCCAGCCCCAGCATTTT.

The V and J genes are TRBV5-1 and TRBJ2-1; D is ambiguous. Deletions cut 5 bases from V and 5 bases from J, with 14 bases between. Germline CDR1 and CDR2: SGHRS and YFSETQ. CDR3 length: 14 residues. Written as DNA, the CDR3 is TGCGCCAGCAGTCGGTCCGATGTAAACAATGAGCAGTTCTTC. It is translated as CASSRSDVNNEQFF.

The chain couples TRBV6-1 to TRBJ2-5; D is perhaps TRBD1 (6 bases). Germline CDR1 is MNHNS and CDR2 is SASEGT. Trimming stripped 2 bases from V and 3 bases from J, with 13 bases between. The CDR3 loop spans 15 amino acids. This CDR3 is CASSEWGSGEETQYF. CDR3 DNA: TGTGCCAGCAGTGAATGGGGTTCAGGGGAAGAGACCCAGTACTTC.

V is TRBV2 and J is TRBJ2-4; the D gene is possibly TRBD2 (6 bases). Germline CDR1 SNHLY, CDR2 FYNNEI. The CDR3 length is 15 residues. V lost 7 bases and J 0 bases, leaving 13 bases between the germline ends. The DNA of the CDR3 is TGTGCCAGCACTCCGGGACTCTTAGCCAAAAACATTCAGTACTTC. Its protein product is CASTPGLLAKNIQYF. Supplemented by reference TRBV2 and TRBJ2-4, the full variable domain reads EPEVTQTPSHQVTQMGQEVILRCVPISNHLYFYWYRQILGQKVEFLVSFYNNEISEKSEIFDDQFSVERPDGSNFTLKIRSTKLEDSAMYFCASTPGLLAKNIQYFGAGTRLSVL.

In its sample, this clone was seen once. DNA of the CDR3: TGTGCCACCGCGGGAGCAGGGGGTTTCACCGGGGAGCTGTTTTTT. Its translation is CATAGAGGFTGELFF. The chain employs TRBV6-1 and TRBJ2-2; D possibly matches TRBD1 or TRBD2 (7 bases each). With 10 bases removed from V and 4 bases from J, the gap between germline ends came to 19 bases. Per the germline V gene, CDR1 is MNHNS and CDR2 is SASEGT. The CDR3 is 15 residues long.

J is TRBJ2-2 and V is TRBV19; 10 bases match TRBD2. The ends lost 7 bases at V and 4 bases at J; junction bases unmatched: 6. Germline V gene sequence: CDR1 LNHDA, CDR2 SQIVND (reference sequence). CDR3 size: 15 residues. In nucleotides, the CDR3 is TGTGCCAGTAAAAAAAGCGGGAGGGTCACCGGGGAGCTGTTTTTT. Translation gives CASKKSGRVTGELFF.

This clone has a handful of counts. The chain is built from TRBV6-1 and TRBJ2-5; TRBD2 aligns across 8 bases. Losses at the gene ends were 8 bases for V and 4 bases for J; bases not matched to a gene: 9. The CDR3 is 14 residues long. From germline, CDR1 is MNHNS and CDR2 SASEGT. The CDR3 DNA reads as TGTGCCAGCGCGGGTAGCGGGAACAGAGAGACCCAGTACTTC. Its protein product is CASAGSGNRETQYF.